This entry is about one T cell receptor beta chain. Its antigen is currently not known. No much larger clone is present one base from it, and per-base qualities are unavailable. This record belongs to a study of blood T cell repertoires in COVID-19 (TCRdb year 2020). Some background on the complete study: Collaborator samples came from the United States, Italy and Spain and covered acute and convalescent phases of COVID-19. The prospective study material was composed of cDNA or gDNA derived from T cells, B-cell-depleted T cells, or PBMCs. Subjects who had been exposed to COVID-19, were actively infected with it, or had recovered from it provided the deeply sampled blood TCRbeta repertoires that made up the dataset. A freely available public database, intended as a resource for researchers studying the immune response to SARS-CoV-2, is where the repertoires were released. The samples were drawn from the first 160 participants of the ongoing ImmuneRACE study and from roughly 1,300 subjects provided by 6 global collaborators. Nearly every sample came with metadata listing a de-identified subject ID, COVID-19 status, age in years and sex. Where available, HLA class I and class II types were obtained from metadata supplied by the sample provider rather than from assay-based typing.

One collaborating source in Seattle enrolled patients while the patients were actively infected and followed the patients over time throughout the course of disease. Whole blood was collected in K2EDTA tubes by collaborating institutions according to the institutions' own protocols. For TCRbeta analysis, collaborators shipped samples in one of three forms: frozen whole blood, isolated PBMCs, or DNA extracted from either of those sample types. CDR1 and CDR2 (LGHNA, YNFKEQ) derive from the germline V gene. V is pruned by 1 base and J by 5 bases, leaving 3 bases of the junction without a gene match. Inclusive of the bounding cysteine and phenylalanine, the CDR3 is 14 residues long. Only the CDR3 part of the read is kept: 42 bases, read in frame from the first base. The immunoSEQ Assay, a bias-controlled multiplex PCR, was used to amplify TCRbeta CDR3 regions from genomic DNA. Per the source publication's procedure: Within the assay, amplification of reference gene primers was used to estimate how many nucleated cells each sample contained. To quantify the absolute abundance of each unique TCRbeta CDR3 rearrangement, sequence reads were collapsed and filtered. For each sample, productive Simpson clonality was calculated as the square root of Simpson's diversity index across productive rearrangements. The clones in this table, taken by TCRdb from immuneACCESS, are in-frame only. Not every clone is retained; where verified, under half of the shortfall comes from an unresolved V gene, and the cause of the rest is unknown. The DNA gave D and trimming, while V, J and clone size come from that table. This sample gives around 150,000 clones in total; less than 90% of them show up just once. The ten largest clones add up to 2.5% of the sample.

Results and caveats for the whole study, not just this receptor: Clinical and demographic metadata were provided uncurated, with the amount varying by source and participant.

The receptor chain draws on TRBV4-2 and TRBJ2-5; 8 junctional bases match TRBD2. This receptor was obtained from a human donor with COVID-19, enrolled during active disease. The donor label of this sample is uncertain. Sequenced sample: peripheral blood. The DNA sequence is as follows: TGTGCCAGCAGCCAAGCGGGGGGGGAGGAGACCCAGTACTTC. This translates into CASSQAGGEETQYF.